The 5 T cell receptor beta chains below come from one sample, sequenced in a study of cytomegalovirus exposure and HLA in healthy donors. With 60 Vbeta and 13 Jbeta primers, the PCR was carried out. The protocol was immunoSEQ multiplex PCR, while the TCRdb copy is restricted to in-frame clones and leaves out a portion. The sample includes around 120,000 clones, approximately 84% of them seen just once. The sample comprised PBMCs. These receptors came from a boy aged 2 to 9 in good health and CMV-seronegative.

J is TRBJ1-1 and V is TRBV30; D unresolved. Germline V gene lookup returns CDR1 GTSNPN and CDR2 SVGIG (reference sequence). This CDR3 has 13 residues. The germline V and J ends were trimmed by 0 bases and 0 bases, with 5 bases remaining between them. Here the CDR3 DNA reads TGTGCCTGGAGTGTACTCGTGAACACTGAAGCTTTCTTT. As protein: CAWSVLVNTEAFF. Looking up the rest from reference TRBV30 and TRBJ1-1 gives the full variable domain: SQTIHQWPATLVQPVGSPLSLECTVEGTSNPNLYWYRQAAGRGLQLLFYSVGIGQISSEVPQNLSASRPQDRQFILSSKKLLLSDSGFYLCAWSVLVNTEAFFGQGTRLTVV.

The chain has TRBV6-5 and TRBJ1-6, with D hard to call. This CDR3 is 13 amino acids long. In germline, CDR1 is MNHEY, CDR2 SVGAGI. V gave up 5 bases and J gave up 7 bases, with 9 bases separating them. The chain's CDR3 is CASSERENSPLHF. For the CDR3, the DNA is TGTGCCAGCAGTGAGAGGGAGAATTCACCCCTCCACTTT.

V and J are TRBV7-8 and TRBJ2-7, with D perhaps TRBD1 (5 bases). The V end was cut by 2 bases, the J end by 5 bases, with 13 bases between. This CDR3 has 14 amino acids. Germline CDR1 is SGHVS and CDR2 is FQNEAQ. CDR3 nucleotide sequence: TGTGCCAGCAGCTTAAGGGGCAGCCTCCACGAGCAGTACTTC. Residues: CASSLRGSLHEQYF.

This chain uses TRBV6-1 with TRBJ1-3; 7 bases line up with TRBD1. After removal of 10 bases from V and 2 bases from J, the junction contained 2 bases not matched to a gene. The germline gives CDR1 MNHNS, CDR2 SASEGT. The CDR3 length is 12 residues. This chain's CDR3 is CATQGAGNTIYF. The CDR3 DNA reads TGTGCCACCCAGGGGGCTGGAAACACCATATATTTT.

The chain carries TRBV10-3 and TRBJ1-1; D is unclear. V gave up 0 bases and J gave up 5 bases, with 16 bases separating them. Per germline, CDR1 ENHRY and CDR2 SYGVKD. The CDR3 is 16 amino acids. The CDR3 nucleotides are TGTGCCATCAGTGAGTCTATCTTGGTGGAGGCAACTGAAGCTTTCTTT. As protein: CAISESILVEATEAFF.